The source of this TCR beta chain is a study of cytomegalovirus exposure and HLA in healthy donors. Study-wide context: Earlier sequencing of about 200 million T cells yielded 90 million to 140 million unique TCR beta sequences. General study findings and limits: A later analysis found that most CMV-associated TCR beta chains appeared HLA-restricted. Most observed TCR sequences were rare, whereas some public TCRs were detected in many donors.

The PCR contained 60 Vbeta and 13 Jbeta primers. The assay was immunoSEQ multiplex PCR, and TCRdb's table has in-frame clones only and misses some. The repertoire holds 55,000 to 80,000 clones, around four fifths seen once, with 22% in the top ten. The V end was cut by 4 bases, the J end by 5 bases, with 7 bases between. This CDR3 comprises 12 residues. Germline V lookup: CDR1 SGHDT, CDR2 YYEEEE. Note on this clone: What it binds is not known.

The J gene is TRBJ2-1, the V gene TRBV5-6, with D unresolved. Sequencing was carried out using PBMCs. This clonotype was sampled from a woman in her twenties or thirties in good health and CMV-seropositive. The CDR3 here is CASSPTDNEQFF. The CDR3 coding sequence is TGTGCCAGCAGCCCTACTGACAATGAGCAGTTCTTC.